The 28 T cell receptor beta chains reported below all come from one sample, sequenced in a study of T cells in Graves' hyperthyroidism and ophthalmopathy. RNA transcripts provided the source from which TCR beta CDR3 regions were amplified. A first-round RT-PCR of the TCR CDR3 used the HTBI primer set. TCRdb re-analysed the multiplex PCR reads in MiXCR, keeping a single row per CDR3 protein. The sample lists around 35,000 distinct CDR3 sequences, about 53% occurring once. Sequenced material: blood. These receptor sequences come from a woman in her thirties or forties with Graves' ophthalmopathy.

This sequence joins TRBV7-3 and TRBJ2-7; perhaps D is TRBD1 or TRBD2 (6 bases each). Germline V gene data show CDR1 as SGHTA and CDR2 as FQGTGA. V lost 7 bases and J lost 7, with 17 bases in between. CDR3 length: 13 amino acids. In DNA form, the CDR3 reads TGTGCCAGCAAGCCAGCGGGCACAGGGGAGCAGTACTTC. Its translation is CASKPAGTGEQYF. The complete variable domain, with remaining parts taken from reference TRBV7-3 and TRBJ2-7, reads GAGVSQTPSNKVTEKGKYVELRCDPISGHTALYWYRQSLGQGPEFLIYFQGTGAADDSGLPNDRFFAVRPEGSVSTLKIQRTERGDSAVYLCASKPAGTGEQYFGPGTRLTVT.

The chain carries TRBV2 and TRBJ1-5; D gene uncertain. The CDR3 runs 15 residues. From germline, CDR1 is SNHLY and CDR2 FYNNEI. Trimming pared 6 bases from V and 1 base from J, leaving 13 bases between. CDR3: CASSSDKISNQPQHF. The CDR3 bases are TGTGCCAGCAGCTCCGACAAAATAAGCAATCAGCCCCAGCATTTT.

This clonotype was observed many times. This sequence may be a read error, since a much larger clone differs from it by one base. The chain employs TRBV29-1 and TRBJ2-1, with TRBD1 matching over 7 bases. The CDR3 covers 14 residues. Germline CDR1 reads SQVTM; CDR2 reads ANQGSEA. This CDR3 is CSVVLTGKGNERFF. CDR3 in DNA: TGCAGCGTTGTCTTGACAGGGAAAGGGAATGAGCGGTTCTTC.

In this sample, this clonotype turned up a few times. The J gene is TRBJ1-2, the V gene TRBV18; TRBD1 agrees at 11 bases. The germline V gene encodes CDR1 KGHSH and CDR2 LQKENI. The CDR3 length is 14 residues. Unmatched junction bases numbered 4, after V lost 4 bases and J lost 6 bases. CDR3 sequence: CASSLGQGGDGYTF. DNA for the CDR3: TGTGCCAGCTCACTGGGACAGGGGGGAGATGGCTACACCTTC. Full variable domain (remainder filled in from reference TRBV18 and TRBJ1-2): NAGVMQNPRHLVRRRGQEARLRCSPMKGHSHVYWYRQLPEEGLKFMVYLQKENIIDESGMPKERFSAEFPKEGPSILRIQQVVRGDSAAYFCASSLGQGGDGYTFGSGTRLTVV.

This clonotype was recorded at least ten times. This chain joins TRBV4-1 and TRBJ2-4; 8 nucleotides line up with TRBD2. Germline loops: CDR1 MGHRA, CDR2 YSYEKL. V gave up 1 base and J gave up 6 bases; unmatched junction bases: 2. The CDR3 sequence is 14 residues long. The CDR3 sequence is CASSQGRGGNIQYF. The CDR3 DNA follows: TGCGCCAGCAGCCAAGGACGGGGGGGAAACATTCAGTACTTC.

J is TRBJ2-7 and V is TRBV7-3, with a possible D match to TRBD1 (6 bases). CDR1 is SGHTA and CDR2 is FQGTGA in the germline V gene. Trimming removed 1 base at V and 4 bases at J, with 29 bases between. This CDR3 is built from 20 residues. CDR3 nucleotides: TGTGCCAGCAGCTTAAAATGGCAGGCGTATTCTAGTTGGGGACAATACGAGCAGTACTTC. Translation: CASSLKWQAYSSWGQYEQYF.

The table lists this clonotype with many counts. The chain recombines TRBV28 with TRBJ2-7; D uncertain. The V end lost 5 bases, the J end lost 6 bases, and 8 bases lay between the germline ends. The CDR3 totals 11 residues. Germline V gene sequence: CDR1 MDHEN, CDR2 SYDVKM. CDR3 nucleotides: TGTGCCAGCAGTCCGATGGGCGAGCAGTACTTC. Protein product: CASSPMGEQYF. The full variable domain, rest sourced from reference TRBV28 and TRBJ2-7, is DVKVTQSSRYLVKRTGEKVFLECVQDMDHENMFWYRQDPGLGLRLIYFSYDVKMKEKGDIPEGYSVSREKKERFSLILESASTNQTSMYLCASSPMGEQYFGPGTRLTVT.

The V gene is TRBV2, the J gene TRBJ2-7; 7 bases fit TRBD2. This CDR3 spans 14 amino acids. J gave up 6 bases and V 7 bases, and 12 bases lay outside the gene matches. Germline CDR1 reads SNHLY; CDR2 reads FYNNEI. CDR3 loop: CASMVIGGGREQYF. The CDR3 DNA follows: TGTGCCAGCATGGTGATAGGCGGGGGACGCGAGCAGTACTTC.

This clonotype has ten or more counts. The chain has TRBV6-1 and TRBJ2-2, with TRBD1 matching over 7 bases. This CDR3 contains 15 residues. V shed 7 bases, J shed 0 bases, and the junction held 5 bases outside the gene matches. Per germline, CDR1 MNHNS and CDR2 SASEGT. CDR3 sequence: CASTLTGPNTGELFF. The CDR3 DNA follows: TGTGCCAGCACTCTGACAGGGCCGAACACCGGGGAGCTGTTTTTT.

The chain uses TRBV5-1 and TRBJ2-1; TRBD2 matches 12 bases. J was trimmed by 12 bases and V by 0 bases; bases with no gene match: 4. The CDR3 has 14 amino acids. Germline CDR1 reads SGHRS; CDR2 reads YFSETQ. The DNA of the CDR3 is TGCGCCAGCAGCTTGGGACTAGCGGGGGATACGCAGTTCTTC. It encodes CASSLGLAGDTQFF. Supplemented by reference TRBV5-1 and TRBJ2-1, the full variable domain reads KAGVTQTPRYLIKTRGQQVTLSCSPISGHRSVSWYQQTPGQGLQFLFEYFSETQRNKGNFPGRFSGRQFSNSRSEMNVSTLELGDSALYLCASSLGLAGDTQFFGPGTRLTVL.

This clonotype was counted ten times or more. The CDR3 coding sequence is TGTGCCAGCAGCCTCGGGGGGGGTGAAGCTTTCTTT. Residues: CASSLGGGEAFF. The chain links TRBV7-9 to TRBJ1-1, with D possibly TRBD1 on 5 matching bases. V lost 5 bases to trimming and J lost 7 bases, with 11 bases between them. Germline V gene data show CDR1 as SEHNR and CDR2 as FQNEAQ (reference sequence). This CDR3 region has 12 residues.

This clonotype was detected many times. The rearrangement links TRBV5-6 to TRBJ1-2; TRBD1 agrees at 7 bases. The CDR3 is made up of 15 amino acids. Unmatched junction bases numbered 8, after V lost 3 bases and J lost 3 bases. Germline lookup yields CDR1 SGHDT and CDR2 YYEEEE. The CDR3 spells CASSSSRQGDYGYTF. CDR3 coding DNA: TGTGCCAGCAGCTCATCCAGACAGGGCGACTATGGCTACACCTTC.

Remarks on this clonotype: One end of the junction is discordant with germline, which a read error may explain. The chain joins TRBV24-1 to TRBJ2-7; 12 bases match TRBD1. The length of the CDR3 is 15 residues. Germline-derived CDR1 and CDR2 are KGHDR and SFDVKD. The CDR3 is CASSLGGTGGNEQYF. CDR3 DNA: TGTGCCAGCAGTTTAGGCGGGACAGGGGGCAACGAGCAGTACTTC.

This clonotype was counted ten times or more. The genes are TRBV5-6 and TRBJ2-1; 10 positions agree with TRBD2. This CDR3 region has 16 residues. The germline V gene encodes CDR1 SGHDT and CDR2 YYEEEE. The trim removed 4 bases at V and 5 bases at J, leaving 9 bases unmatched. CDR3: CASSLGLAETNNEQFF. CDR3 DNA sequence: TGTGCCAGCAGCCTCGGACTAGCGGAGACAAACAATGAGCAGTTCTTC. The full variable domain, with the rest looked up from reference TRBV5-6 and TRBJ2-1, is DAGVTQSPTHLIKTRGQQVTLRCSPKSGHDTVSWYQQALGQGPQFIFQYYEEEERQRGNFPDRFSGHQFPNYSSELNVNALLLGDSALYLCASSLGLAETNNEQFFGPGTRLTVL.

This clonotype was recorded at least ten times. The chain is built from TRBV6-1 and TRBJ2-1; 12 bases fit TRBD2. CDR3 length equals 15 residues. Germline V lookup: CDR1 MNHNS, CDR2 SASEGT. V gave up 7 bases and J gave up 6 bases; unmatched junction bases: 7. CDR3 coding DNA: TGTGCCAGCACTGCGGGACTAGCGGGTGTCAATGAGCAGTTCTTC. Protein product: CASTAGLAGVNEQFF.

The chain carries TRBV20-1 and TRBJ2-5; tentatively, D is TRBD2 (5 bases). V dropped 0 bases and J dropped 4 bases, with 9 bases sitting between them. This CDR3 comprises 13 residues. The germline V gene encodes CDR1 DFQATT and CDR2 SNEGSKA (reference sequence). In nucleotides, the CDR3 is TGCAGTGCTAGAGATCGGGCGGGAGAGACCCAGTACTTC. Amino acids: CSARDRAGETQYF.

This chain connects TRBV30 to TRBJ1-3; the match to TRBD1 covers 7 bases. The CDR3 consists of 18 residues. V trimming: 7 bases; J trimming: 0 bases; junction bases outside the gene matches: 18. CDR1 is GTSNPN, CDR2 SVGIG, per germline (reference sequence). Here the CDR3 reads CAFNRGTEPISSGNTIYF. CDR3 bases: TGTGCCTTCAACCGAGGGACAGAGCCGATAAGCTCTGGAAACACCATATATTTT.

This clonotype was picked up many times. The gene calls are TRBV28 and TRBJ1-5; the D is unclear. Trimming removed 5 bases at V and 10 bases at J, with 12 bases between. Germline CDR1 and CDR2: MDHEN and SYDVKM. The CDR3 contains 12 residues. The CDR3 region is CASSLLLKPQHF. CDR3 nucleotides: TGTGCCAGCAGTCTCCTCCTCAAACCCCAGCATTTT.

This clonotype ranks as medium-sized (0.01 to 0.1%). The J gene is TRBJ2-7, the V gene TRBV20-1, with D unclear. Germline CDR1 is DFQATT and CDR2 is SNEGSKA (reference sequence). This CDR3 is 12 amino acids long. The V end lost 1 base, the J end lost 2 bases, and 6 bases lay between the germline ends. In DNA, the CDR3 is TGCAGTGCTAGAGTCCGTACCTACGAGCAGTACTTC. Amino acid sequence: CSARVRTYEQYF.

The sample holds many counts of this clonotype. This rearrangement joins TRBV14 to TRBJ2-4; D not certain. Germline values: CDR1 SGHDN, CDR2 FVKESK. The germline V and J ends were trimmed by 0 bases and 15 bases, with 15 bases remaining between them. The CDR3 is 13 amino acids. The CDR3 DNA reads TGTGCCAGCAGCCAAGAATTCCAGACCGTTCGGTACTTC. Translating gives CASSQEFQTVRYF.

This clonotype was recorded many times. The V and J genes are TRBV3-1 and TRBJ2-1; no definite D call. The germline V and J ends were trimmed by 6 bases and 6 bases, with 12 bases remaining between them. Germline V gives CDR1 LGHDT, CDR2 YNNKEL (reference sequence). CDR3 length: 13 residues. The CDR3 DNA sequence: TGTGCCAGCAGGCTCGGGCAGGTCAATGAGCAGTTCTTC. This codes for CASRLGQVNEQFF.

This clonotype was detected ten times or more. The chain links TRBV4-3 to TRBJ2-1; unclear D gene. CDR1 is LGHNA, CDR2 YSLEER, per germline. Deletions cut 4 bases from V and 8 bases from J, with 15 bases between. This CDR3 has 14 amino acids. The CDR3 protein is CASSLTSDGDEQFF. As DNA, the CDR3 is TGCGCCAGCAGCCTAACATCCGACGGCGATGAGCAGTTCTTC.

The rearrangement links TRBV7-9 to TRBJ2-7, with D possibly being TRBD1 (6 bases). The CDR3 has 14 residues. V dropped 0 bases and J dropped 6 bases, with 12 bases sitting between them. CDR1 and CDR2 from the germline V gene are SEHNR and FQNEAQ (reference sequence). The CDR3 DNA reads TGTGCCAGCAGCTTAGCTGGGGGCTTTTGCGAGCAGTACTTC. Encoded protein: CASSLAGGFCEQYF.

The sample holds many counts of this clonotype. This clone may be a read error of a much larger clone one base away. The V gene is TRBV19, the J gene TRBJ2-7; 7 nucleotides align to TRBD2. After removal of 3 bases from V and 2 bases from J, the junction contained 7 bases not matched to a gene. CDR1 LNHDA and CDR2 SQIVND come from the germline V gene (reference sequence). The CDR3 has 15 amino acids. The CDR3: CASSIGRGRAYEQYF. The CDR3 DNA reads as TGTGCCAGTAGTATTGGGAGGGGACGGGCCTACGAGCAGTACTTC. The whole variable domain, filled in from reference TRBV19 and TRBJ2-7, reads DGGITQSPKYLFRKEGQNVTLSCEQNLNHDAMYWYRQDPGQGLRLIYYSQIVNDFQKGDIAEGYSVSREKKESFPLTVTSAQKNPTAFYLCASSIGRGRAYEQYFGPGTRLTVT.

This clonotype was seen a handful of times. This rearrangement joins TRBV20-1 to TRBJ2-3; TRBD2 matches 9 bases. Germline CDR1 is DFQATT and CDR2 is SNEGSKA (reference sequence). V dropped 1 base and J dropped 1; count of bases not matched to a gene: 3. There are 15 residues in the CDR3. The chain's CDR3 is CSARGSGGRTDTQYF. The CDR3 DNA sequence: TGCAGTGCTAGAGGTAGCGGGGGACGCACAGATACGCAGTATTTT.

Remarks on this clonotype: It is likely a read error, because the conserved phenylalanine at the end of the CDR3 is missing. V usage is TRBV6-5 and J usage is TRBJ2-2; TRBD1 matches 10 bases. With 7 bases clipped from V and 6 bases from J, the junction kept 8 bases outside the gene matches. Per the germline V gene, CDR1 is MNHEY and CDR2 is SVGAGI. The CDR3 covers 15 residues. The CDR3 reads CASKTGTGESGELFL. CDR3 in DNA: TGTGCCAGCAAGACCGGGACAGGGGAGTCCGGGGAGCTGTTTTTG.

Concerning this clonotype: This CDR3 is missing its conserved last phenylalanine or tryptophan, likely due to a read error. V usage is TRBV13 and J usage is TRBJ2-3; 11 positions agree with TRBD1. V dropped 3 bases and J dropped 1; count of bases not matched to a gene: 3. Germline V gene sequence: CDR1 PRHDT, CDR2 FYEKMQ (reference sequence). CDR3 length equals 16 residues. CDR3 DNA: TGTGCCAGCAGCTTGGGGGGACAGGGGGGCACAGATACGCAGTATTCT. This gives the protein CASSLGGQGGTDTQYS.

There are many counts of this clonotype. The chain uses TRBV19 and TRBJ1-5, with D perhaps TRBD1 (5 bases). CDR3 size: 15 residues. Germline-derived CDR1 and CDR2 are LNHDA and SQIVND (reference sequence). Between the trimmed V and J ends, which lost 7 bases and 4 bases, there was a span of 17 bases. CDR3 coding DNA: TGTGCCAGTACCATGGGGGTGACAGTGAATCAGCCCCAGCATTTT. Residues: CASTMGVTVNQPQHF.